This is a list of T cell receptor beta chains from one sample in a study of PD-1 blockade in classical Hodgkin lymphoma. The method was immunoSEQ multiplex PCR; TCRdb's version includes in-frame clones alone and lacks a portion of them. The repertoire holds approximately 79,000 clones, nearly 95% seen once, with about 2.7% in the top ten. The sample consisted of peripheral blood mononuclear cells (PBMCs), taken before the second cycle of nivolumab. These receptors were collected from a human donor with classical Hodgkin lymphoma. CDR3s include the opening cysteine and the closing phenylalanine or tryptophan. A D gene is named only where the DNA matches it firmly. Size values are once, few and many counts, or a class for expanded clones, and some rows have none.

v_call	clone_size	j_call	d_call	cdr3_nt	cdr3_aa
TRBV30	NA	TRBJ1-2	TRBD1	TGTGCCTACGACAGGGAGGGTAACTATGGCTACACCTTC	CAYDREGNYGYTF
TRBV5-1	NA	TRBJ2-7	NA	TGCGCCAGCAGCTTGCAAGGGCGCTACGAGCAGTACTTC	CASSLQGRYEQYF
TRBV7-2	NA	TRBJ2-7	TRBD1	TGTGCCAGCAGCGCCCGGGACAGGGGGGGGTCCGAGCAGTACTTC	CASSARDRGGSEQYF
TRBV10-3	NA	TRBJ2-3	NA	TGTGCCATCAGAGCCTCCGGGACCGTTGGCGATACGCAGTATTTT	CAIRASGTVGDTQYF
TRBV6-5	NA	TRBJ1-2	TRBD1	TGTGCCAGCAGTTCGGACAGGGCCTCCTATGGCTACACCTTC	CASSSDRASYGYTF
TRBV2	NA	TRBJ2-1	NA	TGTGCCAGCAGTTTATGGGAGCAGTTCTTC	CASSLWEQFF
TRBV19	NA	TRBJ2-7	NA	TGTGCCAGTAGTATCGGAGGGGACGAGCAGTACTTC	CASSIGGDEQYF
TRBV27	once	TRBJ2-7	NA	TGTGCCAGCAGCCCCCGGACAACCTCCTACGAGCAGTACTTC	CASSPRTTSYEQYF
TRBV5-1	NA	TRBJ2-7	NA	TGCGCCAGCAGCTTGGGGGGGTCACCCTACGAGCAGTACTTC	CASSLGGSPYEQYF
TRBV25-1	once	TRBJ2-2	TRBD1	TGTGCCAGCAGTGGCCAGGGGGTAACCGGGGAGCTGTTTTTT	CASSGQGVTGELFF
TRBV19	NA	TRBJ2-7	NA	TGTGCCAGTAGTATAGTAGGTCCTCCTGTACGGGAGTACTTC	CASSIVGPPVREYF
TRBV19	once	TRBJ2-7	NA	TGTGCCAGTAGTATGACGTGGGGTTTGATCGGCGAGCAGTACTTC	CASSMTWGLIGEQYF
TRBV28	NA	TRBJ2-1	NA	TGTGCCAGCAGACCCGAAGGGTCGTGGGAGTTCTTC	CASRPEGSWEFF
TRBV19	NA	TRBJ2-7	TRBD2	TGTGCCAGTAGTATGATGGCTAGCGGGAGTAACGAGCAGTACTTC	CASSMMASGSNEQYF
TRBV4-1	NA	TRBJ2-5	NA	TGCGCCAGCACAAACGGGCTCGGTGAGACCCAGTACTTC	CASTNGLGETQYF
TRBV5-1	NA	TRBJ2-7	NA	TGCGCCAGCAGCGTAGCGTCCAGCTACGAGCAGTACTTC	CASSVASSYEQYF
TRBV14	NA	TRBJ1-3	NA	TGTGCCAGCAGCCAAGATGTAGTATGGAGGGGCTCTGGAAACACCATATATTTT	CASSQDVVWRGSGNTIYF
TRBV13	NA	TRBJ2-3	TRBD1	TGTGCCAGCAGCCCACAGGGGAGAATAGCAGATACGCAGTATTTT	CASSPQGRIADTQYF
TRBV5-8	NA	TRBJ2-1	TRBD2	TGTGCCAGCAGCGCGACTAGCGGGGGCAATGAGCAGTTCTTC	CASSATSGGNEQFF
TRBV6-1	NA	TRBJ2-5	NA	TGTGCCAGCAGTGTTCGGTACCAAGAGACCCAGTACTTC	CASSVRYQETQYF
TRBV7-9	NA	TRBJ2-3	NA	TGTGCCAGCGGGGTCACTACCACAGATACGCAGTATTTT	CASGVTTTDTQYF
TRBV4-1	once	TRBJ1-2	NA	TGCGCCAGCAGCCGGACGGTGGGGACATATGGCTACACCTTC	CASSRTVGTYGYTF
TRBV19	NA	TRBJ2-7	NA	TGTGCCAGTAGTATAGGTGGAGACTACGAGCAGTACTTC	CASSIGGDYEQYF